The 8 T cell receptor beta chains reported below all come from one sample, sequenced in a study of regulatory T cells in long-lasting Graves disease. In building TCR beta libraries, iRepertoire HTBI primers were used together with Arm-PCR of CDR3 regions. Each CDR3 protein is one row after TCRdb ran MiXCR on the multiplex PCR reads. Found here are 680,000 or so distinct CDR3 sequences, roughly 15% of them singletons; the top ten hold about 18%. Time point here: newly diagnosed GD, antithyroid drugs for less than 3 months. Construction of the TCR library relied on RNA isolated from PBMCs. The same sample was also studied in work on T cells in Graves' hyperthyroidism and ophthalmopathy.

The sequencing used peripheral blood mononuclear cells (PBMCs), collected at new diagnosis, from a patient treated with antithyroid drugs. Receptors originate from a woman under 40 with Graves disease.

The chain recombines TRBV3-1 with TRBJ2-5, with D possibly matching TRBD2 (5 bases). V was clipped by 2 bases and J by 4 bases, with 17 bases between them. The CDR3 runs to 16 residues. Per the germline V gene, CDR1 is LGHDT and CDR2 is YNNKEL (reference sequence). The CDR3 DNA reads TGTGCCAGCAGCCAATATTATGGGATGGAGGCAGAGACCCAGTACTTC. Translated, it gives CASSQYYGMEAETQYF.

This clonotype has a count of ten or more. The chain carries TRBV11-1 and TRBJ2-7; D perhaps matches TRBD2 (6 bases). The CDR3 has 14 residues. The V gene's germline CDR1 is SGHAT and CDR2 FQDESV (reference sequence). V dropped 6 bases and J dropped 3 bases, with 15 bases sitting between them. The CDR3 protein is CASREGPGNYEQYF. For the CDR3, the DNA is TGTGCCAGCAGGGAGGGACCGGGGAACTACGAGCAGTACTTC.

This clonotype came up a few times. The chain recombines TRBV20-1 with TRBJ2-2, with D possibly being TRBD1 or TRBD2 (6 bases each). Per germline, CDR1 DFQATT and CDR2 SNEGSKA (reference sequence). The CDR3 runs to 14 residues. Trimming removed 6 bases from V and 7 bases from J, with 18 bases in between. The CDR3 region has the DNA TGCAGTGCCATAAGACAGGCCGGGGGCGGGGAGCTGTTTTTT. This gives the protein CSAIRQAGGGELFF.

In the case of this clonotype: This may be a read error: a much more frequent sequence differs by one nucleotide. DNA for the CDR3: TGTGCCAGCAGTTTACTCCCGGCCTCTGGAAACACCGTATATTTT. Residues: CASSLLPASGNTVYF. The chain recombines TRBV12-3 or TRBV12-4 with TRBJ1-3; no definite D call. The CDR3 contains 15 residues.

This clonotype was recorded at least ten times. V and J are TRBV3-1 and TRBJ1-4, with D possibly matching TRBD1 (5 bases). The V gene's germline CDR1 is LGHDT and CDR2 YNNKEL (reference sequence). The germline V and J ends were trimmed by 4 bases and 8 bases, with 11 bases remaining between them. The CDR3 runs 13 residues. CDR3 sequence reads: CASSPGPGEKLFF. Written as DNA, the CDR3 is TGTGCCAGCAGCCCGGGACCAGGGGAAAAACTGTTTTTT.

A few counts support this clonotype. The genes are TRBV19 and TRBJ2-1; TRBD1 matches 9 bases. CDR1 LNHDA and CDR2 SQIVND come from the germline V gene (reference sequence). This CDR3 spans 14 amino acids. Unmatched junction bases numbered 5, after V lost 4 bases and J lost 7 bases. The CDR3: CASSKSTGGNEQFF. In DNA form, the CDR3 reads TGTGCCAGTAGTAAATCGACAGGGGGAAATGAGCAGTTCTTC. The variable domain in full, with the rest retrieved from reference TRBV19 and TRBJ2-1, is DGGITQSPKYLFRKEGQNVTLSCEQNLNHDAMYWYRQDPGQGLRLIYYSQIVNDFQKGDIAEGYSVSREKKESFPLTVTSAQKNPTAFYLCASSKSTGGNEQFFGPGTRLTVL.

In DNA form, the CDR3 reads TGTGCCAGTAAGACAGAGTACACAGATACGCAGTATTTT. This encodes CASKTEYTDTQYF. The chain recombines TRBV19 with TRBJ2-3; possible D gene TRBD1, 5 bases. V shed 7 bases and J shed 2 bases, with 10 bases lying between them. Per germline, CDR1 LNHDA and CDR2 SQIVND (reference sequence). The CDR3 covers 13 residues. Variable domain in full (rest from reference TRBV19 and TRBJ2-3): DGGITQSPKYLFRKEGQNVTLSCEQNLNHDAMYWYRQDPGQGLRLIYYSQIVNDFQKGDIAEGYSVSREKKESFPLTVTSAQKNPTAFYLCASKTEYTDTQYFGPGTRLTVL.

This clonotype appeared many times. The chain links TRBV5-1 to TRBJ2-7, with a possible D match to TRBD2 (5 bases). The germline V gene encodes CDR1 SGHRS and CDR2 YFSETQ. V lost 0 bases and J lost 4, with 11 bases in between. CDR3 length: 14 amino acids. The DNA for the CDR3 is TGCGCCAGCAGCTTGGCCGCGACTATATACGAGCAGTACTTC. It codes for CASSLAATIYEQYF.